Each of the 22 T cell receptor beta chains below was sequenced from the same sample in a study of shared T cell receptors in the human thymus. TCRdb's table, derived via immunoSEQ multiplex PCR, lists solely in-frame clones and lacks some. In the table there are 700,000 or so clones, 70% to 90% of which are singletons. This sample was also put to use in a study of human thymus T cells.

Sequenced input: thymocytes. These receptors all come from a girl less than two years old with a congenital heart defect.

CDR3 nucleotide sequence: TGTGCCAGCAGCTTAGCCGGGGGGGCTGGCAATCAGCCCCAGCATTTT. The encoded protein is CASSLAGGAGNQPQHF. This chain uses TRBV7-9 with TRBJ1-5, with D perhaps TRBD1 (6 bases). This CDR3 region has 16 residues. The germline V gene encodes CDR1 SEHNR and CDR2 FQNEAQ (reference sequence). V was clipped by 0 bases and J by 2 bases, with 11 bases between them.

V and J are TRBV9 and TRBJ1-1, with a possible D match to TRBD1 (5 bases). The V gene's germline CDR1 is SGDLS and CDR2 YYNGEE. Trimming shortened V by 1 base and J by 0 bases, and 10 bases separated the two germline ends. This CDR3 has 15 amino acids. The CDR3 reads CASSVQGQMNTEAFF. The CDR3 DNA reads TGTGCCAGCAGCGTACAGGGTCAGATGAACACTGAAGCTTTCTTT.

The chain couples TRBV5-6 to TRBJ1-2, with D possibly matching TRBD1 (5 bases). Trimming cost V 0 bases and J 4 bases, with 22 bases left between them. This CDR3 spans 18 amino acids. The germline CDR1 and CDR2 sequences are SGHDT and YYEEEE. The CDR3 nucleotides are TGTGCCAGCAGCTTGGAGGCCACCGAGAAGGACACCCTCTATGGCTACACCTTC. Its protein product is CASSLEATEKDTLYGYTF. Filled out from reference TRBV5-6 and TRBJ1-2, the complete variable domain reads DAGVTQSPTHLIKTRGQQVTLRCSPKSGHDTVSWYQQALGQGPQFIFQYYEEEERQRGNFPDRFSGHQFPNYSSELNVNALLLGDSALYLCASSLEATEKDTLYGYTFGSGTRLTVV.

The chain recombines TRBV14 with TRBJ2-7, with no clear D. The V end lost 6 bases, the J end lost 6 bases, and 9 bases lay between the germline ends. CDR1 and CDR2 (germline): SGHDN, FVKESK. The CDR3 totals 11 residues. CDR3 DNA sequence: TGTGCCAGCAGTGAAGGCGGCGAGCAGTACTTC. It translates to CASSEGGEQYF.

V is TRBV27 and J is TRBJ1-1; D is unresolved. Germline V lookup: CDR1 MNHEY, CDR2 SMNVEV (reference sequence). The CDR3 has 15 amino acids. V gave up 8 bases and J gave up 1 base, with 17 bases separating them. CDR3 sequence reads: CASANPTRENTEAFF. CDR3 nucleotide sequence: TGTGCCAGCGCCAACCCAACCCGGGAGAACACTGAAGCTTTCTTT.

The chain couples TRBV11-2 to TRBJ1-2; TRBD1 might be the D (6 bases). Trimming took 0 bases from V and 8 from J, leaving 13 bases between them. The CDR3 consists of 14 residues. Germline CDR1 SGHAT, CDR2 FQNNGV. CDR3 amino acids: CASSLEGDTNGYTF. The CDR3 region has the DNA TGTGCCAGCAGCTTAGAGGGGGACACCAACGGCTACACCTTC.

In DNA, the CDR3 is TGTGCCACCAGCAGAGTTCTTCGGAGATCTGATACGCAGTATTTT. Its protein is CATSRVLRRSDTQYF. The V gene is TRBV15, the J gene TRBJ2-3; D is unclear. The CDR3 spans 15 residues. The ends were cut back, 1 base at V and 6 bases at J, with 14 bases in the middle. In germline, CDR1 is LNHNV, CDR2 YYDKDF (reference sequence). Full variable domain (outside the CDR3, taken from reference TRBV15 and TRBJ2-3): DAMVIQNPRYQVTQFGKPVTLSCSQTLNHNVMYWYQQKSSQAPKLLFHYYDKDFNNEADTPDNFQSRRPNTSFCFLDIRSPGLGDTAMYLCATSRVLRRSDTQYFGPGTRLTVL.

The chain joins TRBV11-2 to TRBJ2-3, with D tentatively TRBD1 (5 bases). The ends were cut back, 3 bases at V and 3 bases at J, with 7 bases in the middle. The germline V gene has CDR1 SGHAT and CDR2 FQNNGV. This CDR3 region has 13 residues. The CDR3 spells CASSFRATDTQYF. The CDR3 DNA reads as TGTGCCAGCAGCTTCAGGGCAACAGATACGCAGTATTTT.

This chain connects TRBV28 to TRBJ2-7, with 7 bases identical to TRBD2. V lost 2 bases, J lost 3 bases, and 13 bases stayed unmatched. This CDR3 is 17 amino acids long. Germline CDR1 and CDR2: MDHEN and SYDVKM. CDR3: CASSLGRGGDGGYEQYF. The CDR3 region has the DNA TGTGCCAGCAGTTTAGGCCGGGGAGGGGATGGTGGCTACGAGCAGTACTTC.

The CDR3 sequence is CASSERGTLFSGNTIYF. CDR3 coding DNA: TGTGCCAGCAGCGAGAGGGGGACCCTTTTCTCTGGAAACACCATATATTTT. V is TRBV7-9 and J is TRBJ1-3; maybe TRBD1 (6 bases). The germline V gene encodes CDR1 SEHNR and CDR2 FQNEAQ (reference sequence). Trimming stripped 5 bases from V and 0 bases from J, with 17 bases between. The length of the CDR3 is 17 residues.

The rearrangement joins TRBV5-1 to TRBJ1-2; unclear D gene. V lost 0 bases to trimming and J lost 3 bases, with 12 bases between them. The CDR3 covers 15 residues. CDR1 is SGHRS, CDR2 YFSETQ, per germline. The CDR3: CASSLGGHGYYGYTF. For the CDR3, the DNA is TGCGCCAGCAGCTTGGGTGGGCACGGCTACTATGGCTACACCTTC. The full variable domain, its missing parts supplied by reference TRBV5-1 and TRBJ1-2, is KAGVTQTPRYLIKTRGQQVTLSCSPISGHRSVSWYQQTPGQGLQFLFEYFSETQRNKGNFPGRFSGRQFSNSRSEMNVSTLELGDSALYLCASSLGGHGYYGYTFGSGTRLTVV.

The chain links TRBV12-5 to TRBJ2-6, with TRBD2 matching 14 bases. The CDR3 is 21 residues long. Germline assignment: CDR1 LGHNT and CDR2 FRNRAP. J gave up 0 bases and V 3 bases, and 10 bases lay outside the gene matches. The CDR3 region is CASGFEAGTSGGPSGANVLTF. The CDR3 bases are TGTGCTAGTGGTTTCGAAGCCGGGACTAGCGGGGGTCCCTCTGGGGCCAACGTCCTGACTTTC.

This clone was counted a few times. The chain joins TRBV27 to TRBJ2-3; TRBD2 matches at 9 bases. This CDR3 is built from 13 residues. The germline CDR1 and CDR2 sequences are MNHEY and SMNVEV (reference sequence). Germline trimming cut 10 bases from V and 2 bases from J; bases unmatched to any gene: 4. The CDR3 DNA is TGTGCCACCATAGCGGGAGACACAGATACGCAGTATTTT. Translated, it gives CATIAGDTDTQYF.

The CDR3, as DNA: TGTGCCAGCAGGCAGGGGGATCAGCCCCAGCATTTT. Amino acids: CASRQGDQPQHF. V is TRBV27 and J is TRBJ1-5, with 7 bases that match TRBD1. Unmatched junction bases numbered 1, after V lost 6 bases and J lost 5 bases. The CDR3 covers 12 residues. The germline V gene encodes CDR1 MNHEY and CDR2 SMNVEV (reference sequence).

This sequence joins TRBV11-3 and TRBJ1-1; D is ambiguous. With 3 bases removed from V and 1 base from J, the gap between germline ends came to 9 bases. The CDR3 contains 14 residues. CDR1 and CDR2 (germline): SGHNT, YENEEA. The CDR3 DNA reads TGTGCCAGCAGCTTCAGCGGGCGGAACACTGAAGCTTTCTTT. As protein: CASSFSGRNTEAFF.

This clone appeared a single time. The J gene is TRBJ1-2, the V gene TRBV29-1, with D maybe TRBD1 (6 bases). V gave up 5 bases and J gave up 2 bases, with 15 bases separating them. The germline CDR1 and CDR2 sequences are SQVTM and ANQGSEA. The CDR3 loop spans 14 amino acids. CDR3 protein: CSVFTGTPNYGYTF. The DNA for the CDR3 is TGCAGCGTTTTCACCGGGACACCAAACTATGGCTACACCTTC.

The V gene is TRBV10-3, the J gene TRBJ2-1, with TRBD1 matching over 10 bases. This CDR3 is 15 amino acids long. With V trimmed by 3 bases and J by 2 bases, 1 base remained unmatched. Per the germline V gene, CDR1 is ENHRY and CDR2 is SYGVKD. DNA for the CDR3: TGTGCCATCAGTGACGGACAGGGGGCCTACAATGAGCAGTTCTTC. It yields the protein CAISDGQGAYNEQFF.

The rearrangement uses TRBV30 and TRBJ1-2; D perhaps matches TRBD1 (6 bases). V dropped 4 bases and J dropped 8 bases, with 20 bases sitting between them. CDR3 length: 14 amino acids. The germline CDR1 and CDR2 sequences are GTSNPN and SVGIG (reference sequence). In DNA form, the CDR3 reads TGTGCCTGGAATCTTGGGCAGGGGCTTTTCGGCTACACCTTC. As protein: CAWNLGQGLFGYTF.

The J gene is TRBJ1-2, the V gene TRBV7-9; TRBD1 aligns across 8 bases. The V gene end was trimmed by 5 bases and the J gene end by 7 bases; junction bases not matched to a gene: 6. This CDR3 contains 13 residues. Germline V gene sequence: CDR1 SEHNR, CDR2 FQNEAQ (reference sequence). Here the CDR3 DNA reads TGTGCCAGCAGCCCGGACAGGGACTGTGGCTACACCTTC. It codes for CASSPDRDCGYTF. The full variable domain, with the rest looked up from reference TRBV7-9 and TRBJ1-2, is DTGVSQNPRHKITKRGQNVTFRCDPISEHNRLYWYRQTLGQGPEFLTYFQNEAQLEKSRLLSDRFSAERPKGSFSTLEIQRTEQGDSAMYLCASSPDRDCGYTFGSGTRLTVV.

This clone was observed a handful of times. The gene calls are TRBV28 and TRBJ2-5; 8 nucleotides line up with TRBD2. After removal of 7 bases from V and 1 base from J, the junction contained 5 bases not matched to a gene. Germline CDR1 is MDHEN and CDR2 is SYDVKM. The length of the CDR3 is 14 residues. CDR3 DNA sequence: TGTGCCAGCACCGGAGCGGGGGCCCAAGAGACCCAGTACTTC. This sequence encodes CASTGAGAQETQYF.

This chain links TRBV9 with TRBJ1-2, with 11 bases lining up with TRBD1. The germline V gene has CDR1 SGDLS and CDR2 YYNGEE. The CDR3 length is 15 residues. V lost 3 bases to trimming and J lost 8 bases; unmatched junction nucleotides: 9. The CDR3 nucleotides are TGTGCCAGCAGCGCCGGACAGGGGGCGCCCAACGGCTACACCTTC. This codes for CASSAGQGAPNGYTF. The whole variable domain, filled in from reference TRBV9 and TRBJ1-2, reads DSGVTQTPKHLITATGQRVTLRCSPRSGDLSVYWYQQSLDQGLQFLIQYYNGEERAKGNILERFSAQQFPDLHSELNLSSLELGDSALYFCASSAGQGAPNGYTFGSGTRLTVV.

This clone has just one count. The chain joins TRBV10-3 to TRBJ1-1, with 8 positions matching TRBD1. The germline V gene encodes CDR1 ENHRY and CDR2 SYGVKD. V dropped 3 bases and J dropped 7; count of bases not matched to a gene: 13. This CDR3 contains 16 residues. The DNA for the CDR3 is TGTGCCATCAGTGAAAACCTCGGACAGGGACAAAGTGAAGCTTTCTTT. This encodes CAISENLGQGQSEAFF.